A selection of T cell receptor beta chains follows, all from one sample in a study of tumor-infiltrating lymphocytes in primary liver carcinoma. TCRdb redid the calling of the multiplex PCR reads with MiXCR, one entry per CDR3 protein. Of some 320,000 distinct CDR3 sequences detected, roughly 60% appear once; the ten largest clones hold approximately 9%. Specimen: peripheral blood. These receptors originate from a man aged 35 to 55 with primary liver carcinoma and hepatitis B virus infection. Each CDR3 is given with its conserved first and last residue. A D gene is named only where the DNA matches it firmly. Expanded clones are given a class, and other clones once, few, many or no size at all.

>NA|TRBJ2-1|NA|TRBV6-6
CAGSHQRGEQFF
TGTGCCGGCAGTCATCAACGGGGTGAGCAGTTCTTC
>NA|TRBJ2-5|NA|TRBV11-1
CTSSLRQARYQETQYF
TGTACCAGCAGCTTAAGACAGGCCCGGTACCAAGAGACCCAGTACTTC
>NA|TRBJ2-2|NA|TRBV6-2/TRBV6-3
CASSAWDAGELFF
TGTGCCAGCAGCGCGTGGGACGCAGGGGAGCTGTTTTTT
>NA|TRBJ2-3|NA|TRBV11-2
CASSLINSLADTQYF
TGTGCCAGCAGCTTAATCAACAGTTTGGCAGATACGCAGTATTTT
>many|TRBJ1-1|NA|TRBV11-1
CASSLATRGMNTEAFF
TGTGCCAGCAGCTTAGCGACCCGGGGGATGAACACTGAAGCTTTCTTT
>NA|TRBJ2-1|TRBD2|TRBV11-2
CASSGTSAYDDQFF
TGTGCCAGCAGCGGGACTAGCGCCTACGATGATCAGTTCTTC
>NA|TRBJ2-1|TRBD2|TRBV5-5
CVSIVTTSGINGQFF
TGTGTCAGCATCGTGACGACTAGCGGGATTAATGGGCAGTTCTTC
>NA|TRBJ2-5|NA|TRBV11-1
CATRGNRLHEIQYF
TGTGCCACAAGGGGAAACAGGCTCCATGAGATCCAGTACTTC
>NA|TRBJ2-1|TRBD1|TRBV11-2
CARRPQGAYNEQFF
TGTGCCAGGAGGCCACAGGGGGCCTACAATGAGCAGTTCTTC
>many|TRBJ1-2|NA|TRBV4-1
CASSQGGVAERSYGYTF
TGCGCCAGCAGCCAAGGGGGAGTAGCGGAAAGGAGCTATGGCTACACCTTC
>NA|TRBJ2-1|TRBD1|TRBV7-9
CASSRPGTGNNEQSF
TGTGCCAGCAGTCGTCCCGGGACAGGAAACAATGAGCAGTCCTTC
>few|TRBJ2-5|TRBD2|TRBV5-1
CASSLGTSGIGETQYF
TGCGCCAGCAGCTTGGGGACTAGCGGGATCGGGGAGACCCAGTACTTC
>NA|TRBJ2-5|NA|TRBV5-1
CASGFGGSGRETQYF
TGCGCCAGCGGCTTCGGGGGTTCGGGGAGAGAGACCCAGTACTTC
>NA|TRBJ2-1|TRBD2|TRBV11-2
CTSSSGGGNLPYSEQFF
TGTACCAGCAGCTCGGGGGGGGGGAACCTACCCTACAGTGAGCAGTTCTTC
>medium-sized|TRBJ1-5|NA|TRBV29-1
CSVVGQINQPQHF
TGCAGCGTTGTCGGACAGATCAATCAGCCCCAGCATTTT
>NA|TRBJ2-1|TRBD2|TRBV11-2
CASSSLAGGGSEQFF
TGTGCCAGCAGCTCACTAGCGGGAGGAGGCAGTGAGCAGTTCTTC
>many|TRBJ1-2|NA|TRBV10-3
CAIRRDTTHYGYTF
TGTGCCATCAGAAGGGACACCACACACTATGGCTACACCTTC
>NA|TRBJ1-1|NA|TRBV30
CAWSVRSTEAFF
TGTGCCTGGAGTGTACGAAGCACTGAAGCTTTCTTT
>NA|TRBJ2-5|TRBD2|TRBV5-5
CASMRTSGNRQETQYF
TGTGCCAGCATGCGGACTAGCGGAAACCGACAAGAGACCCAGTACTTC
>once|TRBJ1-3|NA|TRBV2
CASSDTPGNTIYF
TGTGCCAGCAGTGACACTCCTGGAAACACCATATATTTT
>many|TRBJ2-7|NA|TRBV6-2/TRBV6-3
CASSLLPTYEQYF
TGTGCCAGCAGCCTATTGCCGACCTACGAGCAGTACTTC
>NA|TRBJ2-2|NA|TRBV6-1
CASSPAVVPGELFF
TGTGCGAGCAGTCCGGCGGTGGTCCCCGGGGAGCTGTTTTTT
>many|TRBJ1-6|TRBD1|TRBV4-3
CASSQDVTGSSYNSPLHF
TGCGCCAGCAGCCAAGATGTGACAGGGAGCTCCTATAATTCACCCCTCCACTTT
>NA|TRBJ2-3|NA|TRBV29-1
CSVGSIDTQYF
TGCAGCGTTGGCAGTATAGATACGCAGTATTTT
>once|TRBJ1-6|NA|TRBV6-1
CASSRGMAGGSPLHF
TGTGCTAGCAGTCGAGGGATGGCCGGGGGTTCACCCCTCCACTTT
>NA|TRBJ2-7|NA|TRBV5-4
CASSLAEKWDMYEQYF
TGTGCCAGCAGCTTGGCCGAGAAGTGGGATATGTACGAGCAGTACTTC